Listed below are T cell receptor beta chains from one sample, sequenced in a study of T cell responses to AZD1222 COVID-19 vaccine. TCRdb's copy holds only in-frame clones and misses some; the assay was immunoSEQ multiplex PCR. Of 130,000 to 150,000 clones listed, over 75% are singletons. Source: peripheral blood, taken on day 0 of AZD1222 vaccination. These receptors were obtained from an adult in good health. Each CDR3 is given with its conserved first and last residue. A D gene is named only where the DNA matches it firmly. The size entry is marked missing in some rows and otherwise reads once, few, many or a size class.

size,V,J,D,length,DNA,CDR3
.,TRBV27,TRBJ2-7,.,14,TGTGCCAGCAGTACGGGACGATCCCTACGTGAGCAGTACTTC,CASSTGRSLREQYF
.,TRBV30,TRBJ1-1,.,12,TGTGCCTGGTGCCTGGGGAACACTGAAGCTTTCTTT,CAWCLGNTEAFF
.,TRBV28,TRBJ1-5,.,11,TGTGCCAGCAGTTTCAATCAGCCCCAGCATTTT,CASSFNQPQHF
.,TRBV18,TRBJ1-6,TRBD1,15,TGTGCCAGCTCGAGGACAGGGGGAAACAATTCACCCCTCCACTTT,CASSRTGGNNSPLHF
.,TRBV19,TRBJ1-1,TRBD1,15,TGTGCCAGTAGTGCCTGGGACAGGGTGAACACTGAAGCTTTCTTT,CASSAWDRVNTEAFF
.,TRBV19,TRBJ1-1,.,13,TGTGCCAGTAGTCCTATTGGGGACGTTAAAGCTTTCTTT,CASSPIGDVKAFF
.,TRBV19,TRBJ1-3,.,16,TGTGCCAGTACCCGCGCAGGTTTTGGGACTGGAAACACCATATATTTT,CASTRAGFGTGNTIYF
.,TRBV4-1,TRBJ1-3,.,18,TGCGCCAGCAGCCAACCTTGGACACGATTTTACTCTGGAAACACCATATATTTT,CASSQPWTRFYSGNTIYF
.,TRBV11-1,TRBJ1-1,.,12,TGTGCCAGCAGCTCGGTCGGGTCTGAAGCTTTCTTT,CASSSVGSEAFF
.,TRBV7-8,TRBJ2-2,TRBD1,13,TGTGCCAGCAGAACACAGGGGCCCGGGGAGCTGTTTTTT,CASRTQGPGELFF
.,TRBV19,TRBJ1-1,.,12,TGTGCCACGGTCGATTACGGGCATGAAGCTTTCTTT,CATVDYGHEAFF
.,TRBV14,TRBJ2-5,.,15,TGTGCCAGCAGCCCAAAAGGACGGTCCCAAGAGACCCAGTACTTC,CASSPKGRSQETQYF
.,TRBV9,TRBJ1-2,.,13,TGTGCCAGCAGCGTAGAGGGGTCCGTTGGCTACACCTTC,CASSVEGSVGYTF
few,TRBV19,TRBJ2-7,TRBD2,14,TGTGCCAGTAGTGTGGGACTAGCAGCCGGCGAGCAGTACTTC,CASSVGLAAGEQYF
.,TRBV5-1,TRBJ2-5,TRBD2,17,TGCGCCAGCAGCTTGGTGTCTAGCGGGATCGTTCAAGAGACCCAGTACTTC,CASSLVSSGIVQETQYF
.,TRBV6-4,TRBJ1-6,.,12,TGTGCCAGCAGCGACGGGGATTCACCCCTCCACTTT,CASSDGDSPLHF
.,TRBV3-1/TRBV3-2,TRBJ2-3,.,17,TGTGCCAGCAGCCAAAGTTATCAAGGGGTCAGCACAGATACGCAGTATTTT,CASSQSYQGVSTDTQYF
.,TRBV6-5,TRBJ2-1,.,11,TGTGCCAGCCAGAACTACAATGAGCAGTTCTTC,CASQNYNEQFF
.,TRBV4-1,TRBJ2-2,.,14,TGCGCCAGCAGCCAAGATCCCCCGAGCGGGGAGCTGTTTTTT,CASSQDPPSGELFF
.,TRBV19,TRBJ1-6,.,13,TGTGCCAGTAGCCAATATCGAGGTTCACCCCTCCACTTT,CASSQYRGSPLHF
.,TRBV28,TRBJ1-5,.,12,TGTGCCAGCATGACAGCGGTCGAGCCCCAGCATTTT,CASMTAVEPQHF
.,TRBV5-1,TRBJ2-7,.,14,TGCGCCAGCAGCCCGGCGGCGGTTGACTACGAGCAGTACTTC,CASSPAAVDYEQYF
.,TRBV9,TRBJ1-1,.,15,TGTGCCAGCAGCGTAGAAACGGGAGGGAGCACTGAAGCTTTCTTT,CASSVETGGSTEAFF
.,TRBV4-2,TRBJ2-3,TRBD2,20,TGTGCCAGCAGCCAAGATCTTCGAGCGGGAGTAGTGTACGGCACAGATACGCAGTATTTT,CASSQDLRAGVVYGTDTQYF
.,TRBV6-5,TRBJ2-1,.,11,TGTGCCAGCACACGTGCTAGTGAGCAGTTCTTC,CASTRASEQFF
.,TRBV25-1,TRBJ1-2,.,12,TGTGCCAGCAGTAGGGCCAACTATGGCTACACCTTC,CASSRANYGYTF
.,TRBV15,TRBJ2-1,.,16,TGTGCCACCAGCAGAGATAGCGGAATCAATAACAATGAGCAGTTCTTC,CATSRDSGINNNEQFF
once,TRBV13,TRBJ1-1,.,15,TGTGCCAGCAGCTTAAAATTAATTGCGAACACTGAAGCTTTCTTT,CASSLKLIANTEAFF
.,TRBV15,TRBJ1-5,.,15,TGTGCCACCAGCAGAGATACGGGGGTTCGGCAGCCCCAGCATTTT,CATSRDTGVRQPQHF
.,TRBV7-9,TRBJ1-6,.,13,TGTGCCAGCAGCTTAGTCATGAATTCACCCCTCCACTTT,CASSLVMNSPLHF
.,TRBV5-1,TRBJ2-7,.,16,TGCGCCAGCAGCTCAGAGACTCGGACCTCGGGTGAAGAGCAGTACTTC,CASSSETRTSGEEQYF
.,TRBV20-1,TRBJ2-1,.,11,TGCAGTGCTAGCGAAGTTCATGAGCAGTTCTTC,CSASEVHEQFF
.,TRBV19,TRBJ1-5,.,16,TGTGCCAGTAGTATACGGTGGGGTGCGGGCAATCAGCCCCAGCATTTT,CASSIRWGAGNQPQHF